This is a list of T cell receptor beta chains from one sample in a study of T cell responses to AZD1222 COVID-19 vaccine. Repertoires were generated with immunoSEQ multiplex PCR, while TCRdb's copy carries only in-frame clones and drops some. The sample yields approximately 130,000 clones, approximately 90% seen once. The sequences come from peripheral blood, collected 28 days after the second AZD1222 dose. The receptors were sampled from an adult who received the AZD1222 COVID-19 vaccine. CDR3s include the opening cysteine and the closing phenylalanine or tryptophan. A D gene is named only where the DNA matches it firmly. Part of the rows lack a size; the others show once, few, many or a class for expanded clones.

J gene	V gene	D gene	CDR3 length	clone size	CDR3 DNA	CDR3 protein
TRBJ2-7	TRBV6-1	.	12	.	TGTGCCAGCAGTGAAGGGGCCTACGAGCAGTACTTC	CASSEGAYEQYF
TRBJ2-7	TRBV10-3	TRBD1	13	.	TGTGCCTCAGGGGGCGTAGGCTCATACGAGCAGTACTTC	CASGGVGSYEQYF
TRBJ2-7	TRBV4-2	TRBD1	15	.	TGTGCCAGCAGCCCTTCGACACAGGGGATAATCGAGCAGTACTTC	CASSPSTQGIIEQYF
TRBJ1-1	TRBV30	.	11	.	TGTGCCTGGAGGGTACTCCGGAGGGCTTTCTTT	CAWRVLRRAFF
TRBJ2-1	TRBV11-2	.	17	.	TGTGCCAGCAGATCATTGAGACTAGTCGCGATGGGAAATGAGCAGTTCTTC	CASRSLRLVAMGNEQFF
TRBJ1-5	TRBV7-2	.	13	.	TGTGCCAGCAGCTTAGGCCACAATCAGCCCCAGCATTTT	CASSLGHNQPQHF
TRBJ1-2	TRBV30	.	12	.	TGTGCCTGGGGGGCTACTAACTATGGCTACACCTTC	CAWGATNYGYTF
TRBJ2-3	TRBV7-2	.	12	.	TGTGCCAGCAGCGCCCTGACAGATACGCAGTATTTT	CASSALTDTQYF
TRBJ2-1	TRBV18	TRBD2	14	.	TGTGCCAGTGTTAGCGGGAGGGCCGGTAATGAGCAGTTCTTC	CASVSGRAGNEQFF
TRBJ1-5	TRBV29-1	.	12	.	TGCAGCGTTTGGGACGGTGATCAGCCCCAGCATTTT	CSVWDGDQPQHF
TRBJ1-4	TRBV30	TRBD1	15	.	TGTGCCTGGAGTGTATTGGGACAGTCTAATGAAAAACTGTTTTTT	CAWSVLGQSNEKLFF
TRBJ1-6	TRBV7-8	.	14	.	TGTGCCAGCAGCTTACCGGGATTCAGTTCACCCCTCCACTTT	CASSLPGFSSPLHF
TRBJ1-2	TRBV2	.	15	.	TGTGCCAGCAGGGACTGGGCGACGACTAACTATGGCTACACCTTC	CASRDWATTNYGYTF
TRBJ1-2	TRBV29-1	.	16	.	TGCAGCGTTGAAACAGGCCTACCACCCTCTACCTATGGCTACACCTTC	CSVETGLPPSTYGYTF
TRBJ2-1	TRBV10-3	.	12	.	TGTGCCATCGGGACTGTGTTCAATGAGCAGTTCTTC	CAIGTVFNEQFF
TRBJ1-4	TRBV28	TRBD1	15	.	TGTGCCAGCAGTTTAGAGGGGGCTGGTAATGAAAAACTGTTTTTT	CASSLEGAGNEKLFF
TRBJ2-7	TRBV10-3	TRBD2	14	many	TGTGCCATCAGGGAGGGACTAGCGGGATCCGAGCAGTACTTC	CAIREGLAGSEQYF
TRBJ2-2	TRBV21-1	.	14	.	TGTGCCAGCAGCAAAGGAAAGGGGTTCGGGGAGCTGTTTTTT	CASSKGKGFGELFF
TRBJ1-5	TRBV7-2	TRBD1	14	.	TGTGCCAGCAGCTCAGGACAGGCAGATCAGCCCCAGCATTTT	CASSSGQADQPQHF
TRBJ2-5	TRBV2	TRBD2	16	.	TGTGCCAGCAGACCCGGGAGCGGGGTCGTCGGCGAGACCCAGTACTTC	CASRPGSGVVGETQYF
TRBJ2-1	TRBV30	TRBD2	15	.	TGTGCCTGGAGTCCCGGACTAGCGGGGAACAATGAGCAGTTCTTC	CAWSPGLAGNNEQFF
TRBJ1-6	TRBV18	.	15	.	TGTGCCAGCTCACCGGGGCAGATAAGTAATTCACCCCTCCACTTT	CASSPGQISNSPLHF
TRBJ2-5	TRBV18	.	12	.	TGTGCCAGCTCACCTGGCCAAGAGACCCAGTACTTC	CASSPGQETQYF
TRBJ1-2	TRBV7-2	TRBD1	16	.	TGTGCCAGCAGCACGCAGGGGGCATCCCTAGAAGATGGCTACACCTTC	CASSTQGASLEDGYTF
TRBJ2-7	TRBV10-3	.	12	.	TGTGCCATCAGGGAGGGCTCCTACGAGCAGTACTTC	CAIREGSYEQYF
TRBJ1-1	TRBV9	.	15	.	TGTGCCAGCAGCCCGACGGGACGCTCGAACACTGAAGCTTTCTTT	CASSPTGRSNTEAFF
TRBJ1-6	TRBV7-9	.	16	.	TGTGCCAGCAGCTTAGAGGGGAGCTCCTATAATTCACCCCTCCACTTT	CASSLEGSSYNSPLHF
TRBJ1-2	TRBV7-8	.	14	.	TGTGCCAGCAGCCCACCCCAGGGAAACTATGGCTACACCTTC	CASSPPQGNYGYTF
TRBJ1-1	TRBV5-6	TRBD1	15	.	TGTGCCAGCACCCGCACCGGCAGGGGGGGCACTGAAGCTTTCTTT	CASTRTGRGGTEAFF
TRBJ1-2	TRBV5-4	.	15	.	TGTGCCAGCAGCTTGAAGGGGTCCGGGAACTATGGCTACACCTTC	CASSLKGSGNYGYTF
TRBJ1-6	TRBV11-2	.	15	.	TGTGCCAGCAGCTTAGGGCCGGAGGTGGGTTCACCCCTCCACTTT	CASSLGPEVGSPLHF
TRBJ2-3	TRBV19	.	15	few	TGTGCCAGTAGTATGGGGGGCTCGAGGACAGATACGCAGTATTTT	CASSMGGSRTDTQYF
TRBJ2-3	TRBV6-6	.	14	.	TGTGCCAGCCAGCCTGGGATTGGGACAGATACGCAGTATTTT	CASQPGIGTDTQYF
TRBJ2-4	TRBV13	.	14	.	TGTGCCAGCAGCTTCGGAGTAGCCAAAAACATTCAGTACTTC	CASSFGVAKNIQYF
TRBJ1-1	TRBV7-2	.	15	once	TGTGCCAGCAGCTTAGTTTATGGGATTAACACTGAAGCTTTCTTT	CASSLVYGINTEAFF
TRBJ1-5	TRBV6-2/TRBV6-3	.	14	once	TGTGCCAGCAGTTATGGGGTAGCGGGTCAGCCCCAGCATTTT	CASSYGVAGQPQHF
TRBJ2-3	TRBV5-4	.	15	.	TGTGCCAGCAGCCCCATGACTAGTAACACAGATACGCAGTATTTT	CASSPMTSNTDTQYF
TRBJ2-7	TRBV15	TRBD2	19	.	TGTGCCACCAGCAGAGATCAGGGAACTCCGGGACTAGCGGCCTACGAGCAGTACTTC	CATSRDQGTPGLAAYEQYF
TRBJ1-5	TRBV18	TRBD1	15	.	TGTGCCAGCTCACCGCAGGGACAGCTCAATCAGCCCCAGCATTTT	CASSPQGQLNQPQHF
TRBJ2-1	TRBV24-1	TRBD2	17	.	TGTGCCACCAGTGACGGTACCGGGACTAGGGGTTACAATGAGCAGTTCTTC	CATSDGTGTRGYNEQFF
TRBJ1-6	TRBV27	.	15	.	TGTGCCAGCAGTTTATCGATTTCGGGAATTTCACCCCTCCACTTT	CASSLSISGISPLHF
TRBJ2-3	TRBV6-6	.	13	.	TGTGCCAGCGGAGTTGCCCCCAGGGACACGCAGTATTTT	CASGVAPRDTQYF
TRBJ1-2	TRBV14	.	13	.	TGTGCCAGCAGCCAAGCAGTCCTTGGGGGCTACACCTTC	CASSQAVLGGYTF
TRBJ2-3	TRBV6-5	.	15	.	TGTGCCAGCACTACAGCGGGTTTTAGCACAGATACGCAGTATTTT	CASTTAGFSTDTQYF
TRBJ1-1	TRBV19	.	13	.	TGTGCCAGTCAGGGTCAGTATCCGGGGGAAGCTTTCTTT	CASQGQYPGEAFF
TRBJ1-1	TRBV7-8	.	13	.	TGTGCCAGCAGCCGACAGGTGAAGACTGAAGCTTTCTTT	CASSRQVKTEAFF
TRBJ2-2	TRBV10-2	.	11	few	TGCGCCAGCAGCTATCCCGGGGAGCTGTTTTTT	CASSYPGELFF
TRBJ2-5	TRBV2	.	15	.	TGTGCCAGCAGTCGGCCCCCGGGAACGAAAGAGACCCAGTACTTC	CASSRPPGTKETQYF
TRBJ1-1	TRBV16	TRBD1	13	many	TGTGCCAGCAGCGTGACAGGGAAGTCCGAAGCTTTCTTT	CASSVTGKSEAFF
TRBJ2-7	TRBV7-2	.	15	.	TGTGCCAGCAGCTTACTTGGGGGTCGCTCCTACGAGCAGTACTTC	CASSLLGGRSYEQYF
TRBJ2-5	TRBV3-1/TRBV3-2	.	15	.	TGTGCCAGCAGCCAAGCAGGCAGGGTTGGCGAGACCCAGTACTTC	CASSQAGRVGETQYF
TRBJ1-6	TRBV5-1	.	15	.	TGCGCCAGCAGCTTGGGGGGACGGACTAATTCACCCCTCCACTTT	CASSLGGRTNSPLHF
TRBJ1-4	TRBV15	.	16	.	TGTGCCACCAGCCCTCCGCCGGGACATTATAATGAAAAACTGTTTTTT	CATSPPPGHYNEKLFF